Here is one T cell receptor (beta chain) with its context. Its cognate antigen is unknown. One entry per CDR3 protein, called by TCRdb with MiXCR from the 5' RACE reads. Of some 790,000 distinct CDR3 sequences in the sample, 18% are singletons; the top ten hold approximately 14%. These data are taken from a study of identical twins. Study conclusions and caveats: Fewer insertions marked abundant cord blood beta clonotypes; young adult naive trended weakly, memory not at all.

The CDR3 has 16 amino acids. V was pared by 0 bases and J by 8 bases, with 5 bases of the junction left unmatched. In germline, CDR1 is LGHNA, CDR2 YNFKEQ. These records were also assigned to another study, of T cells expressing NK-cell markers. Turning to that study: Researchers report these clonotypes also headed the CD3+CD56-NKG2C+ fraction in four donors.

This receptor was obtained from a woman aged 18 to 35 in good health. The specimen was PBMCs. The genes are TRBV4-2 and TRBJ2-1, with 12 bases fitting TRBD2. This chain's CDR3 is CASSQESSGGADEQFF. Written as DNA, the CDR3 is TGTGCCAGCAGCCAAGAGTCTAGCGGGGGGGCGGATGAGCAGTTCTTC.